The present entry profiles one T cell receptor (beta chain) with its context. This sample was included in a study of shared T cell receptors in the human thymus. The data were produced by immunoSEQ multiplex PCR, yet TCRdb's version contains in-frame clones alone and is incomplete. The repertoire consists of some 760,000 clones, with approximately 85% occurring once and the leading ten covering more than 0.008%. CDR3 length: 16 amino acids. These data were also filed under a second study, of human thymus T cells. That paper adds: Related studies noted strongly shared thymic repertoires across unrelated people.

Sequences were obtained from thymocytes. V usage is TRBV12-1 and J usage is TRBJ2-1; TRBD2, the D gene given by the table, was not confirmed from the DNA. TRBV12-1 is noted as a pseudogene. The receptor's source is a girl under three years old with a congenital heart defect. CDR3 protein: CASSFRGPRGPNEQFF. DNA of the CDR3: TGTGCCAGCAGCTTCAGGGGCCCGCGGGGGCCCAATGAGCAGTTCTTC.